This T cell receptor beta chain was identified in a study of T cells in Graves' hyperthyroidism and ophthalmopathy. As concerns this clonotype: As yet, its antigen is unknown.

The study's findings and limits: In blood, most of the thyroid clonotypes expanded above 0.001 were also present.

The blood sample predates any ophthalmopathy symptoms, coming from first hyperthyroidism diagnosis. Each 10 ml fresh peripheral blood draw supplied the PBMCs. The CDR3 regions of TCR beta were amplified from RNA transcripts. The HTBI set primed first-round TCR CDR3 RT-PCR. One entry per CDR3 protein results from TCRdb running MiXCR on the multiplex PCR reads. Here the sample spans a few hundred thousand distinct CDR3 sequences, around 13% being singletons. The sample was blood. This receptor was taken from a woman aged 25 to 39 with Graves' hyperthyroidism that later progressed to Graves' ophthalmopathy.

The CDR3 sequence is CASSLGMREVDGYTF. In nucleotides, the CDR3 is TGTGCCAGCAGTTTAGGGATGAGGGAGGTCGATGGCTACACCTTC. The chain uses TRBV28 and TRBJ1-2; no definite D call. The ends were cut back, 2 bases at V and 6 bases at J, with 16 bases in the middle. Germline CDR1 reads MDHEN; CDR2 reads SYDVKM. The CDR3 loop spans 15 amino acids.